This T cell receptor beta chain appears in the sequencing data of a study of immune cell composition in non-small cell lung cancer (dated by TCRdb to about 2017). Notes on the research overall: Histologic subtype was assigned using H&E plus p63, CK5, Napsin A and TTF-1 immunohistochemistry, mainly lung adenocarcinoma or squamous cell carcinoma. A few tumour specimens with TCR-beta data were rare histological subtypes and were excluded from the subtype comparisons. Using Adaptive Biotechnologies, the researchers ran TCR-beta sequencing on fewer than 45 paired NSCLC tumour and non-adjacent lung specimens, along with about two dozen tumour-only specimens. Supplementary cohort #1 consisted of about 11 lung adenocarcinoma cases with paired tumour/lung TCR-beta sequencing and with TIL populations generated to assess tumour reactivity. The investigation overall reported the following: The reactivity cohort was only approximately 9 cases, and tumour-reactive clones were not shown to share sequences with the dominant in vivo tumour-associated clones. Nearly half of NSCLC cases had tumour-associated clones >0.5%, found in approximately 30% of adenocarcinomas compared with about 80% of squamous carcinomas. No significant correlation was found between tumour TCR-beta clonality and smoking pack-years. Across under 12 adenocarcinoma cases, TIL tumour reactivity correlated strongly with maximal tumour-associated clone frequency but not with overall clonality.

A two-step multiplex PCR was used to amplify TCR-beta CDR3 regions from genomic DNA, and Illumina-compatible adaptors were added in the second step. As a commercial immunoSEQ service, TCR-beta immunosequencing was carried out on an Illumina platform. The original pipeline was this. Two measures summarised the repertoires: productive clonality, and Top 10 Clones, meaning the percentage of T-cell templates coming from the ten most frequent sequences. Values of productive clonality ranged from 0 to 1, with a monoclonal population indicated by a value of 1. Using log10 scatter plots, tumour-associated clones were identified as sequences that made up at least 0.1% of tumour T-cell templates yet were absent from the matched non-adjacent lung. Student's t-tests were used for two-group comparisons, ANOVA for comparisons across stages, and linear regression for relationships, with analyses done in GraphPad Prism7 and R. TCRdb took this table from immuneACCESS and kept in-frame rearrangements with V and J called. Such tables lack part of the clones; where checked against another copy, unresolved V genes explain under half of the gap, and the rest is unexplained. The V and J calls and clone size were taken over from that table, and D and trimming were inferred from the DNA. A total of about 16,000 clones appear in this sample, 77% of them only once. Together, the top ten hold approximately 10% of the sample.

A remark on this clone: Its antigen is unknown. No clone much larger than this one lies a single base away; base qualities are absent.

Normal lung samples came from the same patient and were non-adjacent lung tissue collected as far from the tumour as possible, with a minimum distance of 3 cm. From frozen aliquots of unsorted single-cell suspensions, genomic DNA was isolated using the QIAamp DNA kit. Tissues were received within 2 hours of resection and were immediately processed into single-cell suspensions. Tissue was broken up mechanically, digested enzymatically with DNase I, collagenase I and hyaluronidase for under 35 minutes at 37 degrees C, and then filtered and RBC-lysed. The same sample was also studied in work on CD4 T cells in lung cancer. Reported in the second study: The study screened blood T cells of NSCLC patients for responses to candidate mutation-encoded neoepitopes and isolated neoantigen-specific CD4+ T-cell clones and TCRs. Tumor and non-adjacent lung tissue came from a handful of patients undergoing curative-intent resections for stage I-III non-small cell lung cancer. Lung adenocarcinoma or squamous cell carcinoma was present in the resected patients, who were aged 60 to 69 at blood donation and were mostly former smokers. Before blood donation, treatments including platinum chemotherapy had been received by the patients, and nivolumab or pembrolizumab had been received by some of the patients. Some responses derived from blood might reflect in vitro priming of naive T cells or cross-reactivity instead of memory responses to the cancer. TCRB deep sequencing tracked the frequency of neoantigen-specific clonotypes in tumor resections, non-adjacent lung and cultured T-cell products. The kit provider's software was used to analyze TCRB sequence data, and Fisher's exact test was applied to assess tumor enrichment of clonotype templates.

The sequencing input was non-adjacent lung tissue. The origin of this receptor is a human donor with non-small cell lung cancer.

DNA sequence: TGTGCCAGCAGCTTTAACAGGGACTATGGCTACACCTTC. This sequence encodes CASSFNRDYGYTF. The chain is assembled from TRBV5-6 and TRBJ1-2; the D region possibly corresponds to TRBD1 (6 bases align). Measured from the cysteine to the phenylalanine, the CDR3 is 13 residues long. The CDR3 DNA has 39 bases and is translated from base 1. CDR1 and CDR2 are read off the germline V gene as SGHDT and YYEEEE. Trimming removed 2 bases from V and 3 bases from J, leaving 8 bases between the germline ends. This CDR3, with the reference TRBV5-6 and TRBJ1-2 proteins standing in past its ends, gives the full variable domain DAGVTQSPTHLIKTRGQQVTLRCSPKSGHDTVSWYQQALGQGPQFIFQYYEEEERQRGNFPDRFSGHQFPNYSSELNVNALLLGDSALYLCASSFNRDYGYTFGSGTRLTVV.